Presented here are 21 T cell receptor beta chains from one specimen sequenced in a study of T cells in Graves' hyperthyroidism and ophthalmopathy. The CDR3 regions of TCR beta were amplified from RNA transcripts. Primed by the HTBI set, a first-round RT-PCR was run on the TCR CDR3. MiXCR, run by TCRdb on the multiplex PCR reads, gives a single entry per CDR3 protein. The data show under 350,000 distinct CDR3 sequences, 15% to 20% seen once. Sequences were obtained from blood. Source of these receptors: a woman between 55 and 75 years old with Graves' ophthalmopathy.

This clonotype has ten or more counts. CDR3 nucleotide sequence: TGTGCCAGCAGCCAAGATCGCAGGGCGCGCTATGGCTACACCTTC. This encodes CASSQDRRARYGYTF. The rearrangement uses TRBV3-1 and TRBJ1-2, with a tentative D call TRBD1 (5 bases). The germline V gene encodes CDR1 LGHDT and CDR2 YNNKEL (reference sequence). V shed 0 bases and J shed 4 bases, with 12 bases lying between them. This CDR3 is built from 15 residues.

The V and J genes are TRBV4-1 and TRBJ1-3, with a tentative D call TRBD1 (5 bases). The CDR3 covers 16 residues. V was shortened by 0 bases and J by 0 bases, with 9 bases between the two germline ends. The germline V gene has CDR1 MGHRA and CDR2 YSYEKL. CDR3 in DNA: TGCGCCAGCAGCCAAGAACAGGCGTACTCTGGAAACACCATATATTTT. Protein: CASSQEQAYSGNTIYF.

The chain links TRBV2 to TRBJ1-6, with a tentative D call TRBD1 (5 bases). Trimming took 6 bases from V and 13 from J, leaving 25 bases between them. The CDR3 is 16 amino acids. Germline V gene sequence: CDR1 SNHLY, CDR2 FYNNEI. The DNA for the CDR3 is TGTGCCAGCAGGGGCGCGGGGCTCGGGCAAGGGCGTCCCCTCCACTTT. It yields the protein CASRGAGLGQGRPLHF.

This clonotype was seen at least ten times. This chain joins TRBV7-2 and TRBJ2-7; 8 bases agree with TRBD1. Germline CDR1 and CDR2: SGHTA and FQGNSA. Trimming took 3 bases from V and 2 from J; bases not matched to a gene: 3. CDR3 length: 14 residues. This CDR3 reads CASSFSGGPYEQYF. DNA of the CDR3: TGTGCCAGCAGCTTTTCAGGGGGCCCCTACGAGCAGTACTTC.

This clonotype was seen ten or more times. V is TRBV19 and J is TRBJ1-1, with D possibly TRBD1 on 6 matching bases. This CDR3 region has 14 residues. Germline CDR1 is LNHDA and CDR2 is SQIVND (reference sequence). V lost 5 bases, J lost 5 bases, and 15 bases lay in between. The CDR3 reads CASSAQGGRTEAFF. The CDR3 nucleotides read TGTGCCAGTAGTGCACAGGGAGGGCGGACTGAAGCTTTCTTT.

About this clonotype: It may be a read error: a sequence one base away is much more abundant. V and J are TRBV11-2 and TRBJ1-1; perhaps TRBD1 as D (5 bases). The CDR3 loop spans 16 amino acids. The germline V gene encodes CDR1 SGHAT and CDR2 FQNNGV. CDR3 amino acids: CASSPSRGTVNTEASF. DNA of the CDR3: TGTGCCAGCAGCCCCAGCCGGGGCACAGTGAACACTGAAGCTTCCTTT. Together with reference TRBV11-2 and TRBJ1-1, the CDR3 gives the full variable domain: EAGVAQSPRYKIIEKRQSVAFWCNPISGHATLYWYQQILGQGPKLLIQFQNNGVVDDSQLPKDRFSAERLKGVDSTLKIQPAKLEDSAVYLCASSPSRGTVNTEASFGQGTRLTVV.

In its sample, this clonotype was seen a few times. V is TRBV2 and J is TRBJ1-5, with D unresolved. Per germline, CDR1 SNHLY and CDR2 FYNNEI. Trimming pared 5 bases from V and 1 base from J, leaving 12 bases between. The CDR3 consists of 15 residues. CDR3 bases: TGTGCCAGCAGTAGAGCCAGGAAGAGCAATCAGCCCCAGCATTTT. This translates into CASSRARKSNQPQHF.

This clonotype has a count of ten or more. This sequence joins TRBV2 and TRBJ1-3; D is uncertain. V was trimmed by 6 bases and J by 1 base, leaving 7 bases between them. The CDR3 is made up of 13 amino acids. Per germline, CDR1 SNHLY and CDR2 FYNNEI. CDR3 coding DNA: TGTGCCAGCAGGGTCTGGTCTGGAAACACCATATATTTT. Amino acids: CASRVWSGNTIYF.

This clonotype was counted a few times. V gene TRBV4-3 combines with J gene TRBJ2-6; no clear D gene. The CDR3 covers 16 residues. V was shortened by 0 bases and J by 0 bases, with 6 bases between the two germline ends. Germline V gene sequence: CDR1 LGHNA, CDR2 YSLEER. The chain's CDR3 is CASSQDGDSGANVLTF. Here the CDR3 DNA reads TGCGCCAGCAGCCAAGATGGGGACTCTGGGGCCAACGTCCTGACTTTC.

This chain links TRBV7-2 with TRBJ1-1, with D perhaps TRBD1 (5 bases). The germline V and J ends were trimmed by 6 bases and 4 bases, with 15 bases remaining between them. There are 14 residues in the CDR3. Germline V gene sequence: CDR1 SGHTA, CDR2 FQGNSA. In DNA form, the CDR3 reads TGTGCCAGCAGTTCCGGGGCCTATAGCACTGAAGCTTTCTTT. As protein: CASSSGAYSTEAFF.

The rearrangement uses TRBV3-1 and TRBJ1-1, with a weak D call TRBD1 (5 bases). The CDR3 totals 13 residues. Germline loops: CDR1 LGHDT, CDR2 YNNKEL (reference sequence). The germline V and J ends were trimmed by 2 bases and 5 bases, with 9 bases remaining between them. In DNA form, the CDR3 reads TGTGCCAGCAGCCAATATGGGGGGACTGAAGCTTTCTTT. Its protein product is CASSQYGGTEAFF.

The chain joins TRBV20-1 to TRBJ1-5, with 11 bases aligning to TRBD1. Losses at the gene ends were 5 bases for V and 5 bases for J; bases not matched to a gene: 5. The CDR3 length is 14 residues. In germline, CDR1 is DFQATT, CDR2 SNEGSKA (reference sequence). DNA for the CDR3: TGCAGTGCTGTGGACAGGGGGCTACATCAGCCCCAGCATTTT. Its translation is CSAVDRGLHQPQHF.

There are many counts of this clonotype. V gene TRBV6-2 or TRBV6-3 combines with J gene TRBJ2-1; either TRBD1 or TRBD2 may fit D (5 bases each). The CDR3 length is 14 residues. The V end lost 5 bases, the J end lost 12 bases, and 20 bases lay between the germline ends. Germline V gives CDR1 MNHEY, CDR2 SVGEGT. The CDR3 spells CASSISSGGLWQFF. Here the CDR3 DNA reads TGTGCCAGCAGTATCTCTAGTGGGGGTTTGTGGCAGTTCTTC.

Ten or more counts support this clonotype. The gene calls are TRBV20-1 and TRBJ1-2, with 8 bases fitting TRBD1. Germline V lookup: CDR1 DFQATT, CDR2 SNEGSKA (reference sequence). The V and J ends lost 6 bases and 0 bases, in that order; junction bases with no gene match: 6. The CDR3 totals 14 residues. The CDR3 bases are TGCAGTGCGGATAGGACAGGGACTAACTATGGCTACACCTTC. It yields the protein CSADRTGTNYGYTF.

A note on this clonotype: A single base separates this from a much larger clone, so it may be a read error. The genes are TRBV6-1 and TRBJ1-2; 7 positions agree with TRBD1. The CDR3 is 17 amino acids. CDR1 is MNHNS, CDR2 SASEGT, per germline. Here the CDR3 reads CACSEASSGGDGYGYTF. Here the CDR3 DNA reads TGTGCCTGCAGTGAAGCGAGTTCAGGGGGAGACGGCTATGGCTACACCTTC.

This clonotype was found many times. The V and J genes are TRBV12-3 or TRBV12-4 and TRBJ2-2; 10 bases fit TRBD2. J gave up 4 bases and V 5 bases, and 4 bases lay outside the gene matches. The CDR3 spans 15 residues. The DNA for the CDR3 is TGTGCCAGCAGTCCCGGGACTAGCGCCACCGGGGAGCTGTTTTTT. Translation gives CASSPGTSATGELFF.

Regarding this clonotype: This may stem from a read error, because a much larger clone lies one nucleotide away. The rearrangement links TRBV3-1 to TRBJ1-1; D might be TRBD1 (6 bases). Germline V gene lookup returns CDR1 LGHDT and CDR2 YNNKEL (reference sequence). The CDR3 sequence is 13 residues long. V was trimmed by 6 bases and J by 3 bases, leaving 11 bases between them. The CDR3 bases are TGTGCCAGCAGGCAAAGGGGGTACACTGAAGCTTTCTTT. It specifies CASRQRGYTEAFF.

The chain is built from TRBV20-1 and TRBJ1-1; the match to TRBD1 covers 7 bases. The germline V gene encodes CDR1 DFQATT and CDR2 SNEGSKA (reference sequence). The V segment lost 1 base and the J segment 0 bases; nucleotides outside the gene matches: 2. CDR3 length equals 14 residues. CDR3 bases: TGCAGTGCTAGAGCGGGGACAGTGAACACTGAAGCTTTCTTT. It specifies CSARAGTVNTEAFF.

Many counts were recorded for this clonotype. The chain is built from TRBV18 and TRBJ1-2; weak D call: TRBD1 (5 bases). The germline V and J ends were trimmed by 3 bases and 5 bases, with 13 bases remaining between them. This CDR3 comprises 14 residues. The germline gives CDR1 KGHSH, CDR2 LQKENI. The CDR3 loop reads CASSPNSGRYGYTF. For the CDR3, the DNA is TGTGCCAGCTCACCGAATTCGGGACGGTATGGCTACACCTTC. The full variable domain, in which reference TRBV18 and TRBJ1-2 provide the parts outside the CDR3, is NAGVMQNPRHLVRRRGQEARLRCSPMKGHSHVYWYRQLPEEGLKFMVYLQKENIIDESGMPKERFSAEFPKEGPSILRIQQVVRGDSAAYFCASSPNSGRYGYTFGSGTRLTVV.

This chain links TRBV5-5 with TRBJ2-2; the D gene is possibly TRBD1 (6 bases). V was pared by 3 bases and J by 4 bases, with 13 bases between. The CDR3 consists of 15 residues. Germline CDR1 and CDR2: SGHKS and YYEKEE (reference sequence). CDR3 DNA: TGTGCCAGCAGCTCCCAGACAGGCCCCACCGGGGAGCTGTTTTTT. It yields the protein CASSSQTGPTGELFF.

This chain uses TRBV4-3 with TRBJ1-2; D gene unclear. Germline CDR1 and CDR2: LGHNA and YSLEER. This CDR3 comprises 16 residues. Trimming removed 1 base from V and 4 bases from J, with 16 bases in between. Written as DNA, the CDR3 is TGCGCCAGCAGCCAAGGCCGGAACAGTGGACCCTATGGCTACACCTTC. This codes for CASSQGRNSGPYGYTF.